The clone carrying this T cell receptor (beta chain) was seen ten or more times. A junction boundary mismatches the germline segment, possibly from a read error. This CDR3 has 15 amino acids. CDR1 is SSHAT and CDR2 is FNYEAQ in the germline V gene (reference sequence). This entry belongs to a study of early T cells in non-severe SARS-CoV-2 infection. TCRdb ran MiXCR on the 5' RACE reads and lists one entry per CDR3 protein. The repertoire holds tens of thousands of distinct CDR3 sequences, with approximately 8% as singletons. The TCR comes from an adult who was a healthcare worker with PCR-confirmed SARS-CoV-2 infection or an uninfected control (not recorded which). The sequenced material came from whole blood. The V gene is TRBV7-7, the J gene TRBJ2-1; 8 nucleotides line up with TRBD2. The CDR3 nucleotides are TGTGCCAGCAGCTTAAGCGGGGGTTCCTACAATGAACAGTTCTTC. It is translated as CASSLSGGSYNEQFF.